This T cell receptor beta chain was identified in a study of OX40 agonist ivuxolimab in advanced cancers. Study information: Patients receiving dose escalation had hepatocellular carcinoma, melanoma, renal cell or head and neck cancer. Participants could have had prior anti-PD-1, anti-PD-L1 or anti-CTLA-4 therapy, and around 40% had some.

Drawing of blood for sampling happened at baseline, at cycle 4 day 1, and at cycle 7 day 1. Produced via immunoSEQ multiplex PCR; TCRdb's table is partial and in-frame only. The table has about 66,000 clones, roughly 80% seen once; the top ten hold roughly 4.1%. Germline CDR1 is ENHRY and CDR2 is SYGVKD. This CDR3 region has 13 residues. Trimming removed 7 bases from V and 3 bases from J, with 10 bases in between. Sequenced material: CD4+ or CD8+ T cells sorted from blood, taken in a trial of the OX40 agonist ivuxolimab. This clonotype was sampled from an adult with an advanced solid tumor such as melanoma, head and neck, liver or kidney cancer. J is TRBJ1-3 and V is TRBV10-3; D gene unclear. The CDR3 protein is CAINRHLGNTIYF. Written as DNA, the CDR3 is TGTGCCATCAATAGACACCTTGGAAACACCATATATTTT.